The rows below give T cell receptor beta chains drawn from one sample of a study of blood T cell repertoires in COVID-19. This table comes from immunoSEQ multiplex PCR, and its TCRdb copy is limited to in-frame clones, with some not included. This table holds 300,000 to 400,000 clones, around 87% found once. Sequencing used peripheral blood. All receptors derive from a woman aged 50 to 65 with active or convalescent COVID-19. Both conserved end residues are part of each CDR3. The order of the fields is V gene, J gene, CDR3 protein.

TRBV5-6	TRBJ2-1	CASSSSELGNEQFF
TRBV5-1	TRBJ2-2	CASSFNGELFF
TRBV27	TRBJ2-1	CASSFYGFDSSYNEQFF
TRBV24-1	TRBJ1-1	CATSDPDTEAFF
TRBV24-1	TRBJ2-7	CANQLAEYEQYF
TRBV9	TRBJ2-3	CASSVGGLAGGNTQYF
TRBV18	TRBJ1-3	CASSPNRAGNTIYF
TRBV7-8	TRBJ2-1	CASSPPIRLAGREGNEQFF
TRBV3-1/TRBV3-2	TRBJ2-7	CASSQLDRGHEQYF
TRBV7-6	TRBJ1-6	CASSPGVVSPLHF
TRBV6-1	TRBJ2-7	CASSEDNYEQYF
TRBV7-2	TRBJ2-5	CASSPMSRFQETQYF
TRBV18	TRBJ1-5	CASSETGNSNQPQHF
TRBV10-3	TRBJ1-2	CAISGRGFDGYTF
TRBV29-1	TRBJ1-1	CSVGQGGVVTEAFF
TRBV11-2	TRBJ2-1	CASSPPTGIEYNEQFF
TRBV27	TRBJ1-2	CASSLYGTGANGYTF
TRBV30	TRBJ1-2	CAWSEFDNVGLNYGYTF
TRBV4-2	TRBJ2-3	CASSQELWDSFTDTQYF
TRBV7-2	TRBJ2-1	CASSTRTGYNEQFF
TRBV19	TRBJ1-5	CASSIEGRRGNQPQHF
TRBV30	TRBJ1-1	CAWSTGGTEAFF
TRBV3-1/TRBV3-2	TRBJ1-4	CASTQGGEKLFF
TRBV19	TRBJ1-5	CASSIILGGNQPQHF
TRBV6-5	TRBJ1-6	CASSYSKRAESPLHF
TRBV9	TRBJ1-2	CASTPGTGTNYGYTF
TRBV10-3	TRBJ1-1	CAISGTANTEAFF
TRBV2	TRBJ2-7	CASSEYPGKVYEQYF
TRBV7-3	TRBJ2-1	CASSSTPGSGGAGEQFF
TRBV27	TRBJ1-2	CASSPGTGYGYTF
TRBV20-1	TRBJ1-2	CSASKAVAGYGYTF
TRBV3-1/TRBV3-2	TRBJ2-1	CASSQEPSLDNPLNEQFF
TRBV11-2	TRBJ1-3	CASSLGTTGNTIYF
TRBV7-3	TRBJ1-2	CASSLTLGQKDYGYTF
TRBV3-1/TRBV3-2	TRBJ2-1	CASSHDRYNEQFF
TRBV6-1	TRBJ1-1	CASSEWGQSLNTEAFF
TRBV11-2	TRBJ2-7	CASSLGREQYF
TRBV6-2/TRBV6-3	TRBJ2-5	CASSYSNLQETQYF
TRBV13	TRBJ1-2	CASSLTTYGYTF
TRBV10-3	TRBJ2-7	CAISPAGTSVVQYF